This TCR beta chain was profiled in a study of regulatory T cells in long-lasting Graves disease. The CDR3 runs to 14 residues. V was clipped by 4 bases and J by 1 base, with 11 bases between them. Germline values: CDR1 SGHDT, CDR2 YYEEEE. This clonotype was picked up many times. Time point meaning: newly diagnosed GD, antithyroid drugs for less than 3 months. Extracted PBMC RNA gave rise to the TCR library. Arm-PCR of CDR3 regions with iRepertoire HTBI primers generated TCR beta libraries. TCRdb recomputed calls from the multiplex PCR reads with MiXCR, one row per CDR3 protein. The data hold about 440,000 distinct CDR3 sequences, with just under 15% observed a single time. The same sample was also used in a study of T cells in Graves' hyperthyroidism and ophthalmopathy.

The rearrangement uses TRBV5-6 and TRBJ1-1, with D unresolved. The specimen comprised peripheral blood mononuclear cells (PBMCs), sampled at new diagnosis, from a patient treated with antithyroid drugs. The sequence was obtained from a woman under 40 with Graves disease. The CDR3 nucleotides read TGTGCCAGCAGCCGAATGACGGCGAACACTGAAGCTTTCTTT. It codes for CASSRMTANTEAFF. Using reference TRBV5-6 and TRBJ1-1 for the parts outside the CDR3, the full variable domain is DAGVTQSPTHLIKTRGQQVTLRCSPKSGHDTVSWYQQALGQGPQFIFQYYEEEERQRGNFPDRFSGHQFPNYSSELNVNALLLGDSALYLCASSRMTANTEAFFGQGTRLTVV.